This T cell receptor beta chain was found in a study of blood T cell repertoires in COVID-19. CDR1 is SGHVS, CDR2 FNYEAQ, per germline. V dropped 6 bases and J dropped 0; count of bases not matched to a gene: 22. The CDR3 consists of 21 residues. Assay: immunoSEQ multiplex PCR; the TCRdb copy retains only in-frame clones and omits some. The table has 60,000 to 70,000 clones, approximately 90% seen once; the top ten hold 0.95% to 1.5%. V is TRBV7-6 and J is TRBJ1-3; 8 nucleotides line up with TRBD1. The TCR originated in a woman in her sixties or seventies with acute or convalescent COVID-19. Material: peripheral blood. Here the CDR3 reads CASRKKTSDREPYNSGNTIYF. DNA of the CDR3: TGTGCCAGCAGGAAAAAAACGTCGGACAGGGAGCCTTACAACTCTGGAAACACCATATATTTT.